This TCR beta chain derives from a study of blood T cells in healthy people across ages. CDR3 size: 13 residues. Germline CDR1 and CDR2: MNHNY and SVGAGI (reference sequence). The sample, 7.5 to 10 milliliters of peripheral blood, was drawn from each donor. They isolated at least 7 million PBMCs from each sample. Primed by a sample-barcoded 5' primer and a J-beta primer mix, a second PCR proceeded for roughly 7 to 12 cycles. TCRdb recomputed calls from the 5' RACE reads with MiXCR, one row per CDR3 protein. The sample carries 780,000 or so distinct CDR3 sequences, roughly 53% recorded once. This TCR was recovered from a man older than 75 in good health. The chain recombines TRBV6-6 with TRBJ2-5; 7 bases line up with TRBD1. TRBJ2-7 explains the end of the DNA better; the J call may be wrong. Sequencing used blood. CDR3 sequence: CASKWDRGAEQYF. The CDR3 bases are TGTGCCAGCAAGTGGGACAGAGGGGCCGAGCAGTACTTC.